These 20 T cell receptor beta chains came from one sample sequenced in a study of PD-1 blockade in mismatch repair-deficient tumors. Method: immunoSEQ multiplex PCR; TCRdb's copy keeps in-frame clones and lacks some. This sample carries approximately 130,000 clones, approximately 90% of them seen once, and the ten largest clones take approximately 12%. This sample comprised peripheral blood, obtained 44 weeks after starting pembrolizumab. The origin of the receptors is an adult with mismatch repair-deficient cancer.

The chain has TRBV6-5 and TRBJ2-1; D gene ambiguous. Trimming removed 0 bases from V and 4 bases from J, with 7 bases in between. Per germline, CDR1 MNHEY and CDR2 SVGAGI. The CDR3 consists of 14 residues. For the CDR3, the DNA is TGTGCCAGCAGTTACTCGGGGTCATACAATGAGCAGTTCTTC. Its protein is CASSYSGSYNEQFF.

This chain joins TRBV19 and TRBJ2-5; unclear D gene. The CDR3 length is 15 residues. The germline V and J ends were trimmed by 0 bases and 4 bases, with 12 bases remaining between them. CDR1 LNHDA and CDR2 SQIVND come from the germline V gene (reference sequence). The CDR3 here is CASSIDLVRGETQYF. The CDR3 nucleotides read TGTGCCAGTAGTATAGATCTAGTGCGCGGAGAGACCCAGTACTTC.

The J gene is TRBJ1-3, the V gene TRBV4-1, with 10 bases that match TRBD1. The CDR3 length is 15 residues. V was pared by 4 bases and J by 2 bases, with 2 bases of the junction left unmatched. The germline CDR1 and CDR2 sequences are MGHRA and YSYEKL. CDR3 sequence (DNA): TGCGCCAGCAGCCTTGGGACAGGGGCTGGAAACACCATATATTTT. As protein: CASSLGTGAGNTIYF.

V usage is TRBV6-5 and J usage is TRBJ1-1; D unclear. V dropped 0 bases and J dropped 1 base, with 6 bases sitting between them. Germline CDR1 MNHEY, CDR2 SVGAGI. This CDR3 has 14 residues. The CDR3 spells CASSYSEGNTEAFF. For the CDR3, the DNA is TGTGCCAGCAGTTACTCGGAGGGGAACACTGAAGCTTTCTTT.

The genes are TRBV15 and TRBJ2-2; D is ambiguous. CDR3 length: 14 residues. V was cut by 0 bases and J by 9 bases, with 11 bases left in between. Per germline, CDR1 LNHNV and CDR2 YYDKDF (reference sequence). CDR3 DNA: TGTGCCACCAGCAGAGATTCAAGCGTCCGGGAGCTGTTTTTT. This codes for CATSRDSSVRELFF. Supplemented by reference TRBV15 and TRBJ2-2, the full variable domain reads DAMVIQNPRYQVTQFGKPVTLSCSQTLNHNVMYWYQQKSSQAPKLLFHYYDKDFNNEADTPDNFQSRRPNTSFCFLDIRSPGLGDTAMYLCATSRDSSVRELFFGEGSRLTVL.

The chain links TRBV19 to TRBJ2-7; 10 nucleotides line up with TRBD1. Germline V CDR1 and CDR2: LNHDA, SQIVND (reference sequence). V lost 8 bases and J lost 2; bases outside the gene matches: 9. The CDR3 length is 15 residues. The CDR3 DNA reads TGTGCCAGTTCGCCGGGGACAGGGGCAACCTACGAGCAGTACTTC. Its protein product is CASSPGTGATYEQYF.

The chain joins TRBV5-1 to TRBJ2-1, with a tentative D call TRBD2 (5 bases). CDR1 SGHRS and CDR2 YFSETQ come from the germline V gene. V lost 4 bases, J lost 1 base, and 12 bases lay in between. The CDR3 contains 15 residues. The DNA of the CDR3 is TGCGCCAGCAGCCCGGGCGGGTATTCCTACAATGAGCAGTTCTTC. Its translation: CASSPGGYSYNEQFF.

The chain recombines TRBV5-8 with TRBJ2-3; 9 nucleotides agree with TRBD1. V gave up 3 bases and J gave up 4 bases; unmatched junction bases: 9. Germline loops: CDR1 SGHTS, CDR2 YDEGEE. The CDR3 consists of 16 residues. CDR3: CASSSSGTGFPDTQYF. CDR3 in DNA: TGTGCCAGCAGCTCATCCGGGACAGGGTTTCCAGATACGCAGTATTTT.

The chain has TRBV5-4 and TRBJ2-2; D not resolved. The V gene lost 2 bases and the J gene lost 6 bases, with 14 bases spanning the gap. CDR3 length equals 15 residues. Germline CDR1 and CDR2: SGHNT and YYREEE (reference sequence). The CDR3 region has the DNA TGTGCCAGCAGCTTTTCGGTCATGGGTGCCGGGGAGCTGTTTTTT. It translates to CASSFSVMGAGELFF.

This sequence joins TRBV18 and TRBJ2-7, with D tentatively TRBD2 (7 bases). CDR3 size: 14 residues. V lost 3 bases, J lost 3 bases, and 12 bases lay in between. Germline-derived CDR1 and CDR2 are KGHSH and LQKENI. The DNA for the CDR3 is TGTGCCAGCTCACCCAAAGGGGGGGGCTACGAGCAGTACTTC. Translation: CASSPKGGGYEQYF. The whole variable domain, filled in from reference TRBV18 and TRBJ2-7, reads NAGVMQNPRHLVRRRGQEARLRCSPMKGHSHVYWYRQLPEEGLKFMVYLQKENIIDESGMPKERFSAEFPKEGPSILRIQQVVRGDSAAYFCASSPKGGGYEQYFGPGTRLTVT.

The J gene is TRBJ2-3, the V gene TRBV7-2; TRBD2 agrees at 8 bases. The junction had 15 bases not matched to a gene; V was cut back by 0 bases and J by 1 base. The CDR3 length is 20 residues. Germline loops: CDR1 SGHTA, CDR2 FQGNSA. The CDR3 here is CASSLAYPVGGRRRTDTQYF. CDR3 nucleotide sequence: TGTGCCAGCAGCTTAGCATATCCCGTGGGCGGGAGGCGTCGCACAGATACGCAGTATTTT.

The chain employs TRBV13 and TRBJ1-2, with D unresolved. This CDR3 contains 14 residues. CDR1 is PRHDT and CDR2 is FYEKMQ in the germline V gene (reference sequence). Trimming removed 0 bases from V and 6 bases from J, with 11 bases in between. CDR3 region: CASSLGRGSHGYTF. CDR3 DNA: TGTGCCAGCAGCTTAGGCCGCGGTAGTCATGGCTACACCTTC. The variable domain in full, completed from reference TRBV13 and TRBJ1-2, reads AAGVIQSPRHLIKEKRETATLKCYPIPRHDTVYWYQQGPGQDPQFLISFYEKMQSDKGSIPDRFSAQQFSDYHSELNMSSLELGDSALYFCASSLGRGSHGYTFGSGTRLTVV.

The V gene is TRBV2, the J gene TRBJ2-3; unclear D gene. Germline V gene sequence: CDR1 SNHLY, CDR2 FYNNEI. This CDR3 spans 15 amino acids. The germline V and J ends were trimmed by 5 bases and 4 bases, with 16 bases remaining between them. CDR3 sequence (DNA): TGTGCCAGCAGTACCCGTAAAGGGCCGTCAGATACGCAGTATTTT. Translating it yields CASSTRKGPSDTQYF.

The gene calls are TRBV11-2 and TRBJ2-6; possibly TRBD1 for D (6 bases). The CDR3 consists of 14 residues. The germline V gene encodes CDR1 SGHAT and CDR2 FQNNGV. Trimming pared 7 bases from V and 4 bases from J, leaving 11 bases between. CDR3 loop: CASMTGSGANVLTF. For the CDR3, the DNA is TGTGCCAGCATGACAGGATCAGGGGCCAACGTCCTGACTTTC.

J is TRBJ2-5 and V is TRBV19; TRBD1 or TRBD2 may be the D gene (5 bases each). This CDR3 is 13 amino acids long. The V gene lost 4 bases and the J gene lost 4 bases, with 10 bases spanning the gap. CDR1 and CDR2 from the germline V gene are LNHDA and SQIVND (reference sequence). The CDR3 DNA is TGTGCCAGTAGTAAGGGACGGGGAGAGACCCAGTACTTC. It translates to CASSKGRGETQYF.

The chain carries TRBV30 and TRBJ2-7, with a tentative D call TRBD1 (6 bases). V lost 8 bases and J lost 3, with 17 bases in between. Germline assignment: CDR1 GTSNPN and CDR2 SVGIG (reference sequence). CDR3 size: 13 residues. The CDR3 nucleotides are TGTGCCGCACAACAGGGACGTCTCTACGAGCAGTACTTC. This sequence encodes CAAQQGRLYEQYF.

V is TRBV27 and J is TRBJ2-1; D possibly corresponds to TRBD2 (5 bases). The germline CDR1 and CDR2 sequences are MNHEY and SMNVEV (reference sequence). Trimming removed 9 bases from V and 7 bases from J, with 25 bases in between. There are 16 residues in the CDR3. The CDR3 sequence: CARGPQVRGRWNEQFF. DNA of the CDR3: TGTGCCAGAGGGCCCCAAGTAAGAGGGCGGTGGAATGAGCAGTTCTTC.

This chain joins TRBV19 and TRBJ2-5; D might be TRBD1 or TRBD2, each matching 5 bases. Gene TRBJ2-7 matches the end of the DNA better, so the J call may be wrong. This CDR3 region has 13 residues. CDR1 LNHDA and CDR2 SQIVND come from the germline V gene (reference sequence). The CDR3 region is CASSWDHTYEQYF. CDR3 nucleotides: TGTGCCAGTAGTTGGGACCACACCTACGAGCAGTACTTC.

This chain links TRBV2 with TRBJ2-3; no clear D gene. Germline V gives CDR1 SNHLY, CDR2 FYNNEI. This CDR3 spans 13 amino acids. The V end was cut by 2 bases, the J end by 5 bases, with 8 bases between. This CDR3 is CASSERAGDTQYF. The DNA for the CDR3 is TGTGCCAGCAGTGAACGGGCCGGAGATACGCAGTATTTT.

The V call is TRBV6-5, the J call TRBJ1-2; maybe TRBD1 (5 bases). The germline gives CDR1 MNHEY, CDR2 SVGAGI. There are 13 residues in the CDR3. Trimming left V 6 bases short and J 4 bases short, with 12 bases between. CDR3: CASSLTGTYGYTF. The CDR3 region has the DNA TGTGCCAGCAGCCTTACAGGAACCTATGGCTACACCTTC.